This TCR beta chain appears in the sequencing data of a study of blood T cells in healthy people across ages. Overall study context: For every two T cells, template switching captured about one barcoded beta molecule.

The germline gives CDR1 MNHEY, CDR2 SMNVEV (reference sequence). The V and J ends lost 2 bases and 5 bases respectively, with 16 bases between them. This CDR3 region has 15 residues. Together with a sample-barcoded 5' primer, a J-beta primer mix was included in a second PCR lasting roughly 6 to 12 cycles. TCRdb called the 5' RACE reads again in MiXCR, with one record for every CDR3 protein. The sample has about 570,000 distinct CDR3 sequences, around 27% seen once. A few counts support this clonotype. The sample was also linked to a second study, of T cells of mothers and their children.

The chain employs TRBV27 and TRBJ2-7; the D gene is possibly TRBD2 (7 bases). This sequence originates from a boy between 2 and 10 years old in good health. Material: blood. DNA for the CDR3: TGTGCCAGCAGTTTAGAGTGGACTAGGGGGGACGAGCAGTACTTC. Its translation: CASSLEWTRGDEQYF.